A selection of T cell receptor beta chains follows, all from one sample in a study of blood T cell repertoires in COVID-19. Sequenced by immunoSEQ multiplex PCR; TCRdb stores in-frame clones only, minus some. The profile shows roughly 100,000 clones, 85% of them singletons. Sequencing used peripheral blood. The receptors were gathered from a man in his fifties or sixties with acute or convalescent COVID-19. CDR3s include the opening cysteine and the closing phenylalanine or tryptophan. D genes are given only for firm matches. Clone size is stated in some rows and not others, as once, few, many or a class when expanded.

>TRBV6-5|.|TRBJ2-3|.
TGTGCCAGCGGGGCGAACGATGGGATAACAGATACGCAGTATTTT
CASGANDGITDTQYF
>TRBV5-5|.|TRBJ2-1|TRBD2
TGTGCCAGCAGCTTTTCCTCTCCCAGCGGGGGGCTCTATGAGCAGTTCTTC
CASSFSSPSGGLYEQFF
>TRBV29-1|.|TRBJ2-5|TRBD1
TGCAGCGTTTCTCAGGGGGCGGAGACCCAGTACTTC
CSVSQGAETQYF
>TRBV5-8|.|TRBJ2-5|.
TGTGCCAGCAGCTTTCCAGGGTACGAGACCCAGTACTTC
CASSFPGYETQYF
>TRBV5-1|.|TRBJ1-6|TRBD1
TGCGCCAGTAGTCAAGGACAGGCTAATTCACCCCTCCACTTT
CASSQGQANSPLHF
>TRBV5-1|once|TRBJ2-7|TRBD1
TGCGCCAGCAGCCTGCAACGGACAGGGTCCTACGAGCAGTACTTC
CASSLQRTGSYEQYF
>TRBV9|.|TRBJ1-4|.
TGTGCCAGCAGCTCGCAGGGACTCACTAATGAAAAACTGTTTTTT
CASSSQGLTNEKLFF
>TRBV13|.|TRBJ2-4|.
TGTGCCAGCAGCTTAGGGCAGGCAAAAAACATTCAGTACTTC
CASSLGQAKNIQYF
>TRBV6-6|.|TRBJ1-2|.
TGTGCCAGCACTCCACTCCCGGACAGCTATGGCTACACCTTC
CASTPLPDSYGYTF
>TRBV4-1|.|TRBJ2-5|TRBD2
TGCGCCAGCAGCCCTAAGAGCGGGAGGGTCGTGCAAGAGACCCAGTACTTC
CASSPKSGRVVQETQYF
>TRBV27|.|TRBJ2-1|TRBD2
TGTGCCAGCCGAAAGGTCACGGGAGGGCCGGGTCAGTTCTTC
CASRKVTGGPGQFF
>TRBV10-3|.|TRBJ2-7|TRBD1
TGTGCCATCAGTGACGGACAGGTTTTCTACGAGCAGTACTTC
CAISDGQVFYEQYF
>TRBV6-5|.|TRBJ1-2|.
TGTGCCATAGGACACACCGCTAACTATGGCTACACCTTC
CAIGHTANYGYTF
>TRBV4-1|.|TRBJ2-7|TRBD1
TGCGCCAGCAGCGACAGGGATTCCTACGAGCAGTACTTC
CASSDRDSYEQYF
>TRBV7-8|.|TRBJ1-3|.
TGTGCCAGCAGCTCCTTGCAGGGGTCAGGAAACACCATATATTTT
CASSSLQGSGNTIYF
>TRBV5-1|.|TRBJ1-5|.
TGCGCCAGCAGCTTTGTGGGGGGTCAGCCCCAGCATTTT
CASSFVGGQPQHF
>TRBV6-5|.|TRBJ1-2|TRBD1
TGTGCCAGCAGTTACTCGACAGGGGGACGCTACACCTTC
CASSYSTGGRYTF
>TRBV6-6|.|TRBJ1-2|TRBD1
TGTGCCAGCAGAACGGGACAGGGCATCTATGGCTACACCTTC
CASRTGQGIYGYTF
>TRBV12-3/TRBV12-4|.|TRBJ2-7|TRBD2
TGTGCCAGCAGTTTCGGACTAGCGGGAGTGCGGTACTTC
CASSFGLAGVRYF
>TRBV25-1|.|TRBJ2-7|.
TGTGCCAACGGGGGACTTTCTTACGAGCAGTACTTC
CANGGLSYEQYF
>TRBV10-3|.|TRBJ1-5|TRBD1
TGTGCCATCAGTGAGTCGGGACAGGGGAATCAGCCCCAGCATTTT
CAISESGQGNQPQHF
>TRBV4-1|.|TRBJ1-4|.
TGCGCCAGCAGCCAAGAAGACAGGCTTTTCGGGAAACTGTTTTTT
CASSQEDRLFGKLFF
>TRBV10-3|.|TRBJ1-5|.
TGTGCCATCTCCTCAGGGATTCAGCCCCAGCATTTT
CAISSGIQPQHF
>TRBV18|.|TRBJ2-7|.
TGTGCCAGCTCACCGGGGTCCGGGAACGAGCAGTACTTC
CASSPGSGNEQYF
>TRBV5-1|.|TRBJ1-6|TRBD1
TGCGCCAGCAGCTCGGGGACAGGCCTTCTTAAGGAGCCCCTCCACTTT
CASSSGTGLLKEPLHF
>TRBV10-3|.|TRBJ1-2|TRBD1
TGTGCCATCAGTGAGAGGGGACAGATTGGCTACACCTTC
CAISERGQIGYTF
>TRBV6-2/TRBV6-3|.|TRBJ1-2|TRBD1
TGTGCCAGCAGCCCAAGGGGGCCGGTCTATGGCTACACCTTC
CASSPRGPVYGYTF
>TRBV7-9|few|TRBJ1-6|.
TGTGCCAGCAGCGCAGTGGGGGGGAATTCACCCCTCCACTTT
CASSAVGGNSPLHF
>TRBV7-9|.|TRBJ2-7|TRBD1
TGTGCCAGCAGCTTGACAGGGTACGAGCAGTACTTC
CASSLTGYEQYF